A selection of T cell receptor beta chains follows, all from one sample in a study of blood T cells in healthy people across ages. MiXCR was run by TCRdb on the 5' RACE reads, yielding one entry per CDR3 protein. The sample records about 1.6 million distinct CDR3 sequences, roughly 32% being singletons. The sequenced sample consisted of blood. The receptors originated from a woman in her twenties or thirties in good health. Both conserved end residues are part of each CDR3. A D gene is named only where the DNA matches it firmly. Expanded clones get a size class; other rows say once, few or many, or leave the size out.

TRBV5-1	TRBJ2-6	-	few	CASSQGQGGFSGANVLTF	TGCGCCAGCAGCCAAGGGCAGGGCGGCTTCTCTGGGGCCAACGTCCTGACTTTC
TRBV7-2	TRBJ1-2	TRBD1	many	CASSRTGLYGYTF	TGTGCCAGCAGCCGGACAGGGCTCTATGGCTACACCTTC
TRBV2	TRBJ2-1	TRBD1	-	CASSETGQGDEQFF	TGTGCCAGCAGTGAAACGGGACAGGGGGATGAGCAGTTCTTC
TRBV28	TRBJ2-1	TRBD1	-	CASSGTGKTYNEQFF	TGTGCCAGCAGTGGGACAGGGAAAACTTACAATGAGCAGTTCTTC
TRBV18	TRBJ2-5	TRBD1	many	CASSQGTEETQYF	TGTGCCAGCAGCCAGGGGACAGAAGAGACCCAGTACTTC
TRBV20-1	TRBJ2-7	TRBD1	-	CSVEDRGPHEQYF	TGCAGTGTGGAGGACAGGGGTCCCCACGAGCAGTACTTC
TRBV28	TRBJ2-1	TRBD2	-	CASSLLQRGYNEQFF	TGTGCCAGCAGTTTATTGCAGCGGGGGTACAATGAGCAGTTCTTC
TRBV3-1	TRBJ1-2	-	few	CASSHRGDGYTF	TGTGCCAGCAGCCACAGGGGAGACGGCTACACCTTC
TRBV19	TRBJ1-5	-	few	CASSIIWGSSNQPQHF	TGTGCCAGTAGTATCATCTGGGGTTCGAGCAATCAGCCCCAGCATTTT
TRBV10-3	TRBJ2-1	-	-	CAISESITVLHNEQFF	TGTGCCATCAGTGAGTCGATCACAGTCCTACACAATGAGCAGTTCTTC
TRBV5-4	TRBJ1-6	-	-	CASSYTSGGASYSPLHF	TGTGCCAGCAGCTATACCTCGGGGGGCGCCTCCTATTCACCCCTCCACTTT
TRBV20-1	TRBJ2-4	TRBD2	-	CSARELAGDSYKQYF	TGCAGTGCTAGAGAGCTAGCGGGGGACTCCTACAAGCAGTACTTC
TRBV12-3/TRBV12-4	TRBJ2-3	TRBD2	-	CASSRGGITDTQYF	TGTGCCAGCAGCCGGGGGGGGATCACAGATACGCAGTATTTT
TRBV3-1	TRBJ2-3	-	few	CASSQASGFLEYF	TGTGCCAGCAGCCAAGCCTCGGGTTTTCTAGAGTATTTT
TRBV5-1	TRBJ2-5	TRBD2	few	CASSPLAGGKETQYF	TGCGCCAGCAGCCCGCTAGCGGGGGGGAAAGAGACCCAGTACTTC
TRBV5-1	TRBJ2-3	-	-	CASSLEGVPDTQYF	TGCGCCAGCAGCTTGGAGGGGGTTCCAGATACGCAGTATTTT
TRBV3-1	TRBJ1-6	-	-	CASSQAGTGNNSPLHF	TGTGCCAGCAGCCAAGCCGGGACGGGAAATAATTCACCCCTCCACTTT
TRBV12-3/TRBV12-4	TRBJ2-1	TRBD1	-	CASSGTGAPDEQFF	TGTGCCAGCAGCGGGACAGGGGCCCCGGATGAGCAGTTCTTC
TRBV11-2	TRBJ2-5	TRBD2	few	CASSLGGGGDIQETQYF	TGTGCCAGCAGCTTAGGCGGGGGAGGTGATATTCAAGAGACCCAGTACTTC
TRBV28	TRBJ1-5	TRBD1	-	CAGSTGGDQPQHF	TGTGCCGGTTCGACAGGGGGAGATCAGCCCCAGCATTTT
TRBV4-3	TRBJ2-7	-	-	CASSQALIYYEQYF	TGCGCCAGCAGCCAAGCTCTAATCTACTACGAGCAGTACTTC
TRBV20-1	TRBJ2-7	-	many	CSARTTVYEQYF	TGCAGTGCTAGAACGACGGTGTACGAGCAGTACTTC
TRBV12-3/TRBV12-4	TRBJ2-7	-	-	CASSPDGPTYGQYF	TGTGCCAGCAGCCCCGACGGGCCAACCTACGGGCAGTACTTC
TRBV20-1	TRBJ2-3	-	once	CSARSSEASFADTQYF	TGCAGTGCTAGATCCAGTGAGGCTAGTTTTGCAGATACGCAGTATTTT
TRBV30	TRBJ1-1	TRBD1	few	CAGGDRGTEAFF	TGTGCCGGAGGGGACAGGGGCACTGAAGCTTTCTTT
TRBV15	TRBJ2-7	-	-	CATSRVRGPYEQYF	TGTGCCACCAGCAGAGTTCGGGGTCCCTACGAGCAGTACTTC
TRBV2	TRBJ1-6	-	-	CASDRDNSPLHF	TGTGCCAGCGATAGGGACAATTCACCCCTCCACTTT
TRBV7-6	TRBJ2-7	-	few	CASSASRGYEQYF	TGTGCCAGCAGCGCCAGCCGGGGTTACGAGCAGTACTTC
TRBV7-2	TRBJ2-5	TRBD2	few	CASSLASGMTETQYF	TGTGCCAGCAGCTTGGCCAGCGGGATGACGGAGACCCAGTACTTC
TRBV4-2	TRBJ2-6	TRBD1	many	CASSQETGAGANVLTF	TGTGCCAGCAGCCAAGAGACAGGGGCTGGGGCCAACGTCCTGACTTTC
TRBV14	TRBJ1-2	-	-	CASSHLQTGGYTF	TGTGCCAGCAGCCACCTTCAAACCGGTGGCTACACCTTC
TRBV20-1	TRBJ1-2	-	-	CSAGDDYGYTF	TGCAGTGCTGGAGACGACTATGGCTACACCTTC
TRBV20-1	TRBJ2-5	-	few	CSARDPSGLQEQYF	TGCAGTGCTAGAGATCCCAGCGGCCTACAAGAGCAGTACTTC
TRBV5-1	TRBJ1-1	TRBD1	-	CASGRGRQGNTEAFF	TGCGCCAGCGGGCGCGGGCGACAGGGGAACACTGAAGCTTTCTTT
TRBV9	TRBJ2-3	-	few	CASSDGLSPDTQYF	TGTGCCAGCAGCGACGGACTATCCCCCGATACGCAGTATTTT
TRBV9	TRBJ1-1	-	-	CASSVLDGKKTGFF	TGTGCCAGCAGCGTTTTAGACGGAAAAAAAACCGGTTTCTTT
TRBV20-1	TRBJ2-5	-	-	CSGKHQETQYF	TGCAGTGGGAAGCACCAAGAGACCCAGTACTTC
TRBV6-1	TRBJ2-3	-	-	CASSGRGAGDTQYF	TGTGCCAGCAGTGGGAGGGGGGCTGGGGATACGCAGTATTTT
TRBV29-1	TRBJ1-2	-	few	CSVEDFLGRDYGYTF	TGCAGCGTTGAAGATTTTTTGGGGAGGGACTATGGCTACACCTTC
TRBV7-9	TRBJ2-1	-	-	CASSFGSGDNEQFF	TGTGCCAGCAGCTTCGGTAGCGGCGACAATGAGCAGTTCTTC
TRBV29-1	TRBJ2-1	TRBD2	few	CSVEGLAGASFDNEQFF	TGCAGCGTGGAAGGGCTAGCGGGCGCCTCCTTTGACAATGAGCAGTTCTTC
TRBV20-1	TRBJ1-5	-	few	CSARAPGGTESQPQHF	TGCAGTGCTAGAGCCCCCGGAGGCACCGAGTCTCAGCCCCAGCATTTT
TRBV6-2/TRBV6-3	TRBJ2-7	TRBD1	few	CASRRFTGVDEQYF	TGTGCCAGCAGGCGGTTCACAGGGGTAGATGAGCAGTACTTC
TRBV27	TRBJ2-3	-	few	CASSFLGSPDTQYF	TGTGCCAGCAGTTTCTTAGGGTCCCCAGATACGCAGTATTTT
TRBV12-3/TRBV12-4	TRBJ1-4	TRBD1	few	CASSWTGTGDEKLFF	TGTGCCAGCAGTTGGACCGGGACAGGGGATGAAAAACTGTTTTTT
TRBV5-1	TRBJ2-1	-	-	CASSGADSRSNEQFF	TGCGCCAGCAGCGGAGCGGACTCCCGGTCCAATGAGCAGTTCTTC
TRBV7-2	TRBJ2-3	TRBD2	few	CASSLYGRDTDTQYF	TGTGCCAGCAGCTTATACGGGAGGGACACAGATACGCAGTATTTT
TRBV28	TRBJ2-1	TRBD2	-	CASSPLDSGRNEQFF	TGTGCCAGCAGCCCCCTAGATAGCGGGAGGAATGAGCAGTTCTTC
TRBV6-1	TRBJ1-1	-	once	CASRGGEVTLTHEAFF	TGTGCCAGCAGGGGTGGGGAGGTGACGCTTACACATGAAGCTTTCTTT
TRBV5-1	TRBJ2-6	-	-	CASSFGADANVLTF	TGCGCCAGCAGCTTCGGAGCAGACGCCAACGTCCTGACTTTC
TRBV3-1	TRBJ1-1	TRBD1	-	CTSSRWTGDTEAFF	TGTACCAGCAGCCGGTGGACAGGTGACACTGAAGCTTTCTTT
TRBV28	TRBJ2-5	TRBD2	-	CASSLSGLNQETQYF	TGTGCCAGCAGTTTATCGGGACTAAACCAAGAGACCCAGTACTTC
TRBV12-3/TRBV12-4	TRBJ1-1	-	-	CASSLARPMNTEAFF	TGTGCCAGCAGTTTAGCCCGGCCAATGAACACTGAAGCTTTCTTT
TRBV4-1	TRBJ2-7	-	many	CASSLGEGARYEQYF	TGCGCCAGCAGCCTAGGGGAGGGGGCCAGGTACGAGCAGTACTTC
TRBV4-1	TRBJ2-1	-	-	CASSAGISYNEQFF	TGCGCCAGCAGTGCGGGTATTTCCTACAATGAGCAGTTCTTC
TRBV7-8	TRBJ1-2	-	once	CASSLAGMGYGYTF	TGTGCCAGCAGCTTAGCAGGGATGGGCTATGGCTACACCTTC
TRBV27	TRBJ1-2	TRBD1	few	CASSPAPRTGIRGYTF	TGTGCCAGCAGTCCAGCCCCTCGGACAGGGATCAGGGGCTACACCTTC